This TCR beta chain is from a study of cytomegalovirus exposure and HLA in healthy donors. Study-wide results and caveats: Among the most significant clusters, several appeared linked to common viral pathogens in a later analysis. According to a later analysis, donors in an Asian-associated ancestry cluster reportedly had fewer N-insertions than the roughly 630-donor mean. The study reported that TCR beta sequences accurately predicted HLA-A and HLA-B alleles in most subjects. Of the V segments, some could not be distinguished, including TRBV6-2 and TRBV6-3, and were excluded.

PCR primers comprised 60 Vbeta and 13 Jbeta primers. This table comes from immunoSEQ multiplex PCR, and its TCRdb copy is limited to in-frame clones, with some not included. The profile shows about 100,000 clones, roughly 84% of them singletons. Remarks on this clone: Its antigen is not identified.

The CDR3 contains 15 residues. V was shortened by 4 bases and J by 0 bases, with 10 bases between the two germline ends. Germline-derived CDR1 and CDR2 are MNHEY and SMNVEV (reference sequence). What was sequenced was PBMCs. The V and J genes are TRBV27 and TRBJ1-5, with D possibly matching TRBD1 (5 bases). This receptor was identified in a woman aged 18-29 years in good health and CMV-seronegative. In nucleotides, the CDR3 is TGTGCCAGCAGTTGGGGCAGATATAGCAATCAGCCCCAGCATTTT. This translates into CASSWGRYSNQPQHF.